This T cell receptor beta chain came from a study of PD-1 blockade in classical Hodgkin lymphoma. Time point reported: cycle 4 day 1 (C4D1), after 6 weeks of nivolumab. Each and every patient relapsed after autologous stem cell transplantation, and patients got differing brentuximab vedotin exposure. The table came from immunoSEQ multiplex PCR; TCRdb's copy has only in-frame clones and leaves some out. The table includes just under 65,000 clones, less than 95% detected once. The CDR3 contains 15 residues. Germline V gives CDR1 SNHLY, CDR2 FYNNEI. V shed 5 bases and J 2 bases; nucleotides not matched to a gene: 3.

The V call is TRBV2, the J call TRBJ2-3, with 11 bases matching TRBD2. The clonotype comes from a human donor with classical Hodgkin lymphoma. The sequencing here drew on peripheral blood mononuclear cells (PBMCs), taken before the fourth cycle of nivolumab. The CDR3 spells CASSRLAGYTDTQYF. CDR3 in DNA: TGTGCCAGCAGTCGACTAGCGGGGTACACAGATACGCAGTATTTT.